What follows are 26 T cell receptor beta chains derived from one specimen sequenced in a study of blood T cell repertoires in COVID-19. Libraries were prepared by immunoSEQ multiplex PCR; TCRdb keeps only in-frame clonotypes and omits some of them. The sample carries around 250,000 clones, 85% to 90% recorded once. Material: PBMCs or T cells enriched from blood (not recorded which). These receptor sequences come from a woman aged 30 to 39 with acute COVID-19.

This chain links TRBV4-1 with TRBJ1-5, with D tentatively TRBD1 (5 bases). Trimming removed 2 bases at V and 0 bases at J, with 17 bases between. The CDR3 covers 18 residues. CDR1 and CDR2 from the germline V gene are MGHRA and YSYEKL. CDR3 loop: CASSQTPGGVGSNQPQHF. Written as DNA, the CDR3 is TGCGCCAGCAGCCAAACCCCGGGGGGGGTAGGTAGCAATCAGCCCCAGCATTTT.

The V and J genes are TRBV9 and TRBJ1-6, with a tentative D call TRBD1 (5 bases). The V gene lost 2 bases and the J gene lost 7 bases, with 7 bases spanning the gap. Looked up from germline, CDR1 is SGDLS and CDR2 is YYNGEE. The CDR3 totals 13 residues. The DNA for the CDR3 is TGTGCCAGCAGCGTGGAGGGGAATTCACCCCTCCACTTT. It yields the protein CASSVEGNSPLHF.

This chain links TRBV19 with TRBJ2-7, with 8 nucleotides matching TRBD1. V shed 4 bases, J shed 7 bases, and the junction held 6 bases outside the gene matches. Germline V CDR1 and CDR2: LNHDA, SQIVND (reference sequence). The CDR3 loop spans 13 amino acids. The CDR3 protein is CASSTGTGREQYF. DNA of the CDR3: TGTGCCAGTAGTACTGGGACAGGAAGGGAGCAGTACTTC.

The CDR3 sequence: CASSSGLAGEETQYF. The CDR3 DNA reads TGCGCCAGCAGCTCCGGACTAGCGGGAGAGGAGACCCAGTACTTC. The chain combines TRBV5-1 with TRBJ2-5, with 13 bases lining up with TRBD2. The CDR3 has 15 amino acids. With V trimmed by 3 bases and J by 5 bases, 4 bases remained unmatched. The germline V gene encodes CDR1 SGHRS and CDR2 YFSETQ.

J is TRBJ2-7 and V is TRBV28; D unresolved. Germline V gives CDR1 MDHEN, CDR2 SYDVKM. V shed 6 bases and J shed 0 bases, with 12 bases lying between them. This CDR3 spans 14 amino acids. The CDR3 here is CASSVFGRSYEQYF. In DNA form, the CDR3 reads TGTGCCAGCAGCGTTTTCGGTCGCTCCTACGAGCAGTACTTC.

The genes are TRBV5-1 and TRBJ2-7; tentative D call: TRBD1 (5 bases). Deletions cut 0 bases from V and 5 bases from J, with 18 bases between. The CDR3 has 16 amino acids. Germline CDR1 and CDR2: SGHRS and YFSETQ. The CDR3: CASSLVGVDQLNEQYF. In nucleotides, the CDR3 is TGCGCCAGCAGCTTGGTAGGGGTGGATCAGTTAAACGAGCAGTACTTC.

The V gene is TRBV7-3, the J gene TRBJ1-2; a possible D gene is TRBD1 (5 bases). Germline V gene data show CDR1 as SGHTA and CDR2 as FQGTGA. The V gene lost 5 bases and the J gene lost 1 base, with 11 bases spanning the gap. The CDR3 runs 14 residues. DNA for the CDR3: TGTGCCAGCAGCCCCCAGACAGATAACTATGGCTACACCTTC. Encoded protein: CASSPQTDNYGYTF.

This chain connects TRBV19 to TRBJ2-3; TRBD2 matches 7 bases. Unmatched junction bases numbered 9, after V lost 5 bases and J lost 1 base. The CDR3 consists of 16 residues. Germline lookup yields CDR1 LNHDA and CDR2 SQIVND (reference sequence). The CDR3 coding sequence is TGTGCCAGTAGTTCGCGACTAGCTGGTGGCACAGATACGCAGTATTTT. It specifies CASSSRLAGGTDTQYF.

The V and J genes are TRBV2 and TRBJ1-4; no definite D call. Germline loops: CDR1 SNHLY, CDR2 FYNNEI. The CDR3 runs to 13 residues. Deletions cut 4 bases from V and 8 bases from J, with 11 bases between. CDR3 loop: CASSALTGEKLFF. The CDR3, as DNA: TGTGCCAGCAGTGCTTTAACGGGGGAAAAACTGTTTTTT.

J is TRBJ1-1 and V is TRBV3-1 (or the pseudogene TRBV3-2), with D hard to call. V was shortened by 0 bases and J by 6 bases, with 8 bases between the two germline ends. The CDR3 extends over 13 amino acids. Germline CDR1 reads LGHDT; CDR2 reads YNNKEL (reference sequence). This chain's CDR3 is CASSQDPQAEAFF. The CDR3, as DNA: TGTGCCAGCAGCCAAGATCCCCAGGCTGAAGCTTTCTTT.

The rearrangement links TRBV9 to TRBJ2-6; D possibly corresponds to TRBD1 (6 bases). The germline V gene has CDR1 SGDLS and CDR2 YYNGEE. The ends were cut back, 3 bases at V and 0 bases at J, with 22 bases in the middle. CDR3 length: 20 amino acids. The DNA for the CDR3 is TGTGCCAGCAGCGGAAACCCTCTCCTCGGGACACCCTCTGGGGCCAACGTCCTGACTTTC. Translating it yields CASSGNPLLGTPSGANVLTF.

The rearrangement links TRBV19 to TRBJ2-2; 11 bases match TRBD1. The CDR3 is 15 residues long. The ends lost 4 bases at V and 5 bases at J; junction bases unmatched: 3. Germline V CDR1 and CDR2: LNHDA, SQIVND (reference sequence). As DNA, the CDR3 is TGTGCCAGTAGTAAGGACAGGGGGCGAACCGGGGAGCTGTTTTTT. Protein sequence: CASSKDRGRTGELFF.

The rearrangement joins TRBV19 to TRBJ2-7, with a weak D call TRBD1 (5 bases). The CDR3 spans 14 residues. Germline CDR1 is LNHDA and CDR2 is SQIVND (reference sequence). Between the trimmed V and J ends, which lost 3 bases and 1 base, there was a span of 10 bases. The CDR3 DNA follows: TGTGCCAGTAGTATGGACACAAATTCCTACGAGCAGTACTTC. Its translation is CASSMDTNSYEQYF.

The V gene is TRBV18, the J gene TRBJ2-2; tentatively, D is TRBD1 (5 bases). V lost 0 bases to trimming and J lost 2 bases, with 7 bases between them. The CDR3 spans 15 residues. Germline V gives CDR1 KGHSH, CDR2 LQKENI. CDR3 DNA: TGTGCCAGCTCACCACCAGGGGTCAACACCGGGGAGCTGTTTTTT. It codes for CASSPPGVNTGELFF.

The J gene is TRBJ2-1, the V gene TRBV2; maybe TRBD1 (5 bases). This CDR3 is built from 12 residues. Germline V gene lookup returns CDR1 SNHLY and CDR2 FYNNEI. V was pared by 5 bases and J by 4 bases, with 6 bases between. CDR3 sequence reads: CASSQGYNEQFF. CDR3 bases: TGTGCCAGCAGTCAGGGATACAATGAGCAGTTCTTC.

The chain recombines TRBV18 with TRBJ2-6; perhaps TRBD2 as D (5 bases). Trimming pared 3 bases from V and 0 bases from J, leaving 15 bases between. The CDR3 is 18 amino acids. CDR1 and CDR2 from the germline V gene are KGHSH and LQKENI. The CDR3 DNA reads as TGTGCCAGCTCACCGCGCCTAGGAGGTAACTCTGGGGCCAACGTCCTGACTTTC. Translated, it gives CASSPRLGGNSGANVLTF. Full variable domain (missing parts from reference TRBV18 and TRBJ2-6): NAGVMQNPRHLVRRRGQEARLRCSPMKGHSHVYWYRQLPEEGLKFMVYLQKENIIDESGMPKERFSAEFPKEGPSILRIQQVVRGDSAAYFCASSPRLGGNSGANVLTFGAGSRLTVL.

The chain joins TRBV9 to TRBJ2-7; 10 bases are a match to TRBD2. CDR1 and CDR2 (germline): SGDLS, YYNGEE. The CDR3 sequence is 14 residues long. V lost 4 bases to trimming and J lost 5 bases; unmatched junction nucleotides: 6. In DNA, the CDR3 is TGTGCCAGCAGCCAAGCGGGGGGGCACAACGAGCAGTACTTC. It specifies CASSQAGGHNEQYF. The complete variable domain, with remaining parts taken from reference TRBV9 and TRBJ2-7, reads DSGVTQTPKHLITATGQRVTLRCSPRSGDLSVYWYQQSLDQGLQFLIQYYNGEERAKGNILERFSAQQFPDLHSELNLSSLELGDSALYFCASSQAGGHNEQYFGPGTRLTVT.

The V call is TRBV7-2, the J call TRBJ2-7, with D possibly being TRBD2 (7 bases). CDR1 is SGHTA, CDR2 FQGNSA, per germline. The CDR3 consists of 14 residues. V dropped 2 bases and J dropped 4 bases, with 12 bases sitting between them. CDR3 in DNA: TGTGCCAGCAGCTTACGGGGGGCCGGATACGAGCAGTACTTC. Encoded protein: CASSLRGAGYEQYF. The entire variable domain, with the rest obtained from reference TRBV7-2 and TRBJ2-7, is as follows: GAGVSQSPSNKVTEKGKDVELRCDPISGHTALYWYRQSLGQGLEFLIYFQGNSAPDKSGLPSDRFSAERTGGSVSTLTIQRTQQEDSAVYLCASSLRGAGYEQYFGPGTRLTVT.

The chain employs TRBV20-1 and TRBJ2-1; no definite D call. Germline CDR1 is DFQATT and CDR2 is SNEGSKA (reference sequence). This CDR3 contains 10 residues. Trimming left V 4 bases short and J 6 bases short, with 4 bases between. The CDR3 DNA is TGCAGTGCTACCTTCAATGAGCAGTTCTTC. Translated, it gives CSATFNEQFF.

CDR3 residues: CASISDMVYEQYF. CDR3 DNA: TGTGCCAGCATATCGGACATGGTTTACGAGCAGTACTTC. This rearrangement joins TRBV7-6 to TRBJ2-7, with D perhaps TRBD1 (5 bases). V was clipped by 7 bases and J by 4 bases, with 14 bases between them. Germline values: CDR1 SGHVS, CDR2 FNYEAQ. The CDR3 loop spans 13 amino acids. Supplemented by reference TRBV7-6 and TRBJ2-7, the full variable domain reads GAGVSQSPRYKVTKRGQDVALRCDPISGHVSLYWYRQALGQGPEFLTYFNYEAQQDKSGLPNDRFSAERPEGSISTLTIQRTEQRDSAMYRCASISDMVYEQYFGPGTRLTVT.

V gene TRBV21-1 combines with J gene TRBJ2-7; whether TRBD2, the table's D call, matches the DNA was not checked. TRBV21-1 is a pseudogene. This CDR3 is 18 amino acids long. The CDR3 here is CASSKGPLQRGIAYEQYF. CDR3 nucleotides: TGTGCCAGCAGCAAAGGCCCTTTACAGCGGGGAATAGCCTACGAGCAGTACTTC.

This clone was seen a few times. The rearrangement joins TRBV5-6 to TRBJ1-4; TRBD1 is a possible D gene (5 bases). Germline V gene data show CDR1 as SGHDT and CDR2 as YYEEEE. The CDR3 consists of 13 residues. V lost 4 bases, J lost 10 bases, and 14 bases lay in between. As DNA, the CDR3 is TGTGCCAGCAGCCCGGGTCAGGGTAGAAAACTGTTTTTT. Protein sequence: CASSPGQGRKLFF.

V is TRBV18 and J is TRBJ1-4; TRBD1 agrees at 7 bases. The CDR3 totals 18 residues. V shed 0 bases, J shed 8 bases, and the junction held 15 bases outside the gene matches. Germline V lookup: CDR1 KGHSH, CDR2 LQKENI. The CDR3 sequence is CASSPPGIGKGAGEKLFF. The CDR3 DNA sequence: TGTGCCAGCTCACCACCGGGGATCGGCAAGGGGGCAGGAGAAAAACTGTTTTTT.

This clone was found once. V gene TRBV5-4 combines with J gene TRBJ2-1; 11 positions match TRBD2. After removal of 7 bases from V and 1 base from J, the junction contained 7 bases not matched to a gene. The germline V gene has CDR1 SGHNT and CDR2 YYREEE (reference sequence). The CDR3 has 16 amino acids. The CDR3 sequence is CASSGLADVSYNEQFF. In DNA, the CDR3 is TGTGCCAGCTCGGGACTAGCGGACGTATCCTACAATGAGCAGTTCTTC.

V usage is TRBV11-2 and J usage is TRBJ1-2, with 8 positions matching TRBD1. Germline V gene sequence: CDR1 SGHAT, CDR2 FQNNGV. This CDR3 is 15 amino acids long. V lost 4 bases and J lost 3; bases outside the gene matches: 7. The CDR3: CASSSGQGRYYGYTF. The DNA of the CDR3 is TGTGCCAGCAGCTCCGGACAGGGAAGATACTATGGCTACACCTTC.

This chain joins TRBV7-2 and TRBJ2-7, with 7 bases matching TRBD2. V trimming: 4 bases; J trimming: 7 bases; junction bases outside the gene matches: 4. Germline V gives CDR1 SGHTA, CDR2 FQGNSA. CDR3 length equals 12 residues. Here the CDR3 reads CASSSTSVEQYF. The CDR3 nucleotides read TGTGCCAGCAGCTCTACTAGCGTAGAGCAGTACTTC.